Listed below are T cell receptor beta chains from one sample, sequenced in a study of Ad26.COV2.S vaccination and SARS-CoV-2 variants. Assay used: immunoSEQ multiplex PCR; TCRdb lists only in-frame clones, some missing. The sample lists approximately 480,000 clones; around 85% were seen once. The sequencing used peripheral blood, collected in a trial of Ad26.COV2.S vaccine versus placebo. The receptors come from a person between 18 and 60 years old who received the Ad26.COV2.S COVID-19 vaccine or a placebo. Both conserved end residues are part of each CDR3. The order of the fields is CDR3 length, V gene, D gene, clone size, J gene, CDR3 DNA, CDR3 protein. A D gene is named only where the DNA matches it firmly. The size entry is marked missing in some rows and otherwise reads once, few, many or a size class.

len: 16; v_gene: TRBV24-1; d_gene: TRBD2; abundance: NA; j_gene: TRBJ2-1; CDR3nt: TGTGCCACCAGTGATTTGCAGTCTAGCGGGAGTGGGGAGCAGTTCTTC; CDR3aa: CATSDLQSSGSGEQFF
len: 13; v_gene: TRBV9; d_gene: NA; abundance: NA; j_gene: TRBJ1-5; CDR3nt: TGTGCCAGCAGCGTAGGATCTGATCAGCCCCAGCATTTT; CDR3aa: CASSVGSDQPQHF
len: 15; v_gene: TRBV5-6; d_gene: NA; abundance: NA; j_gene: TRBJ1-4; CDR3nt: TGTGCCAGCAGCTTGTATTGGGAGGTTAATGAAAAACTGTTTTTT; CDR3aa: CASSLYWEVNEKLFF
len: 12; v_gene: TRBV12-3/TRBV12-4; d_gene: NA; abundance: NA; j_gene: TRBJ2-1; CDR3nt: TGTGCCAGCAGTTTTGGTGGGAATGAGCAGTTCTTC; CDR3aa: CASSFGGNEQFF
len: 14; v_gene: TRBV19; d_gene: NA; abundance: NA; j_gene: TRBJ1-2; CDR3nt: TGTGCCAGTAGTATGTTATCGAGGGACGCTGGCTACACCTTC; CDR3aa: CASSMLSRDAGYTF
len: 15; v_gene: TRBV19; d_gene: TRBD2; abundance: few; j_gene: TRBJ2-7; CDR3nt: TGTGCCAGTGGAATAAGTAGCGGGAGGGTCAACGAGCAGTACTTC; CDR3aa: CASGISSGRVNEQYF
len: 11; v_gene: TRBV30; d_gene: TRBD1; abundance: once; j_gene: TRBJ1-2; CDR3nt: TGTGCCTGGAGTGCCGGGACAGTGGGAACCTTC; CDR3aa: CAWSAGTVGTF
len: 16; v_gene: TRBV4-3; d_gene: TRBD2; abundance: NA; j_gene: TRBJ2-1; CDR3nt: TGCGCCAGCAGCCTTCGGGCTAGCGGGAGTGGCGATGAGCAGTTCTTC; CDR3aa: CASSLRASGSGDEQFF
len: 17; v_gene: TRBV3-1/TRBV3-2; d_gene: TRBD1; abundance: NA; j_gene: TRBJ2-6; CDR3nt: TGTGCCAGCAGCCCGCGGACAGGGCGGACTGGGGCCAACGTCCTGACTTTC; CDR3aa: CASSPRTGRTGANVLTF
len: 13; v_gene: TRBV7-2; d_gene: NA; abundance: few; j_gene: TRBJ1-1; CDR3nt: TGTGCCAGCAGCAAGGACAGGAACACTGAAGCTTTCTTT; CDR3aa: CASSKDRNTEAFF
len: 18; v_gene: TRBV9; d_gene: NA; abundance: NA; j_gene: TRBJ2-4; CDR3nt: TGTGCCAGCAGCGTAGAAGGGGAGTGGGGAAGGGCCAAAAACATTCAGTACTTC; CDR3aa: CASSVEGEWGRAKNIQYF
len: 15; v_gene: TRBV9; d_gene: NA; abundance: NA; j_gene: TRBJ1-6; CDR3nt: TGTGCCAGCAGCGTAGTGGCGGGGGCTGAGTCACCCCTCCACTTT; CDR3aa: CASSVVAGAESPLHF
len: 15; v_gene: TRBV5-1; d_gene: TRBD2; abundance: few; j_gene: TRBJ2-1; CDR3nt: TGCGCCAGCAGCCTCGGACTAGCGGGGGCGAATGAGCAGTTCTTC; CDR3aa: CASSLGLAGANEQFF
len: 15; v_gene: TRBV30; d_gene: NA; abundance: NA; j_gene: TRBJ1-1; CDR3nt: TGTGCCTGGAGTGTGAGTTGGCCATCGAACACTGAAGCTTTCTTT; CDR3aa: CAWSVSWPSNTEAFF
len: 16; v_gene: TRBV6-1; d_gene: TRBD2; abundance: NA; j_gene: TRBJ2-7; CDR3nt: TGTGCCAGCAGTGAACCGGGACTAGCGAGCTCCTACGAGCAGTACTTC; CDR3aa: CASSEPGLASSYEQYF
len: 13; v_gene: TRBV7-3; d_gene: NA; abundance: NA; j_gene: TRBJ1-1; CDR3nt: TGTGCCAGCAGCTCGGACGGAAACACTGAAGCTTTCTTT; CDR3aa: CASSSDGNTEAFF
len: 15; v_gene: TRBV11-3; d_gene: TRBD2; abundance: NA; j_gene: TRBJ2-1; CDR3nt: TGTGCCAGCAGGGGGACTAGCGGGAGTATAAATGAGCAGTTCTTC; CDR3aa: CASRGTSGSINEQFF
len: 13; v_gene: TRBV18; d_gene: NA; abundance: NA; j_gene: TRBJ1-2; CDR3nt: TGTGCCAGCTCACCCAGGGGTTTTGATGGCTACACCTTC; CDR3aa: CASSPRGFDGYTF
len: 16; v_gene: TRBV28; d_gene: TRBD1; abundance: NA; j_gene: TRBJ2-7; CDR3nt: TGTGCCAGCAGTCCCTCCGGACAGGGCAGGTCCTACGAGCAGTACTTC; CDR3aa: CASSPSGQGRSYEQYF
len: 15; v_gene: TRBV30; d_gene: NA; abundance: NA; j_gene: TRBJ1-5; CDR3nt: TGTGCCTGGACTATAAAAGGGGCAAGCAATCAGCCCCAGCATTTT; CDR3aa: CAWTIKGASNQPQHF